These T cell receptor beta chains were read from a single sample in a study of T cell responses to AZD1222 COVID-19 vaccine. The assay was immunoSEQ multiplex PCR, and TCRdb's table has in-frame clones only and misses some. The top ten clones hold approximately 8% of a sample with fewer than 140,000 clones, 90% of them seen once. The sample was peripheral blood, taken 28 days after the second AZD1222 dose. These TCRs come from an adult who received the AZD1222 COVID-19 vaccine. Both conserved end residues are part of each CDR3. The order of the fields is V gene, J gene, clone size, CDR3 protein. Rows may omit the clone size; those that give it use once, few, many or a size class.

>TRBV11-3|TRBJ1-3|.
CASSRRSASGNTIYF
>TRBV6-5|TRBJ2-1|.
CASSYRVNFGEQFF
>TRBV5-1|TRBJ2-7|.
CASSSTSSYEQYF
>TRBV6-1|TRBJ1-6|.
CASSERQARSSPLHF
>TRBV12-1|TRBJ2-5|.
CASSFAYGGAKKTQYF
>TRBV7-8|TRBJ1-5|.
CASSPSRGLVYIHYGPYSNQPQHF
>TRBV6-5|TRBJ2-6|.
CASSPTTGANVLTF
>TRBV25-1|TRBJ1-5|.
CASSPRGDQPQHF
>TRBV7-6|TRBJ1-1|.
CASSSDSNTEAFF
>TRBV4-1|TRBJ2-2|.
CASSREGLGNANTGELFF
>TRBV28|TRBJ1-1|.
CASSEPGQGRAEAFF
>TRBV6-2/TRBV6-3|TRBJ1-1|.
CASSRPSGTANTEAFF
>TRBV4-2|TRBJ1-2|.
CASSQDSEQAFGRGYTF
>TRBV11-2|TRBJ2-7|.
CASSLGHTTFSSYEQYF
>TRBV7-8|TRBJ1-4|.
CASSSDLGQGGLWNEKLFF
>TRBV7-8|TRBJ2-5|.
CASSPRLNRQETQYF
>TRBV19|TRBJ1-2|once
CASSIDLQGGYGYTF
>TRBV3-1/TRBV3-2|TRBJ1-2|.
CASSQDPNGRYGYTF
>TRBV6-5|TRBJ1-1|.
CASRSEWNTEAFF
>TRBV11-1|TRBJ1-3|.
CASSPGTSGNTIYF
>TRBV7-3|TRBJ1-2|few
CASSLRGGGENGYTF
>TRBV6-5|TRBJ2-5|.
CASSYSLAGFQETQYF
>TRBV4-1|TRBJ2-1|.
CASSQDAGSINEQFF
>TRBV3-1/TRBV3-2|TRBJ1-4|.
CAAAGASEKLFF
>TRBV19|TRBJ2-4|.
CASSPRWVGDLAKNIQYF